The sequence of this TCR beta chain was determined in a study of beta chain features in type 1 diabetes. The study reverse transcribed the entire isolated RNA, so it sequenced expressed TCRB transcripts. TCRdb keeps only in-frame clones here, not all; method: immunoSEQ multiplex PCR. The sample yields 250,000 to 300,000 clones, about 7.8% seen once. Per the germline V gene, CDR1 is SGHTA and CDR2 is FQGNSA. This CDR3 is 15 amino acids long. Trimming took 1 base from V and 0 from J, leaving 7 bases between them. The TCR comes from a woman under 30 in good health. The V gene is TRBV7-2, the J gene TRBJ1-5, with D possibly being TRBD1 (5 bases). The sample taken for sequencing was central memory CD4+ T cells from blood. CDR3 amino acids: CASSLGDRSNQPQHF. The CDR3 bases are TGTGCCAGCAGCTTAGGGGACCGTAGCAATCAGCCCCAGCATTTT. Together with reference TRBV7-2 and TRBJ1-5, the CDR3 gives the full variable domain: GAGVSQSPSNKVTEKGKDVELRCDPISGHTALYWYRQSLGQGLEFLIYFQGNSAPDKSGLPSDRFSAERTGGSVSTLTIQRTQQEDSAVYLCASSLGDRSNQPQHFGDGTRLSIL.